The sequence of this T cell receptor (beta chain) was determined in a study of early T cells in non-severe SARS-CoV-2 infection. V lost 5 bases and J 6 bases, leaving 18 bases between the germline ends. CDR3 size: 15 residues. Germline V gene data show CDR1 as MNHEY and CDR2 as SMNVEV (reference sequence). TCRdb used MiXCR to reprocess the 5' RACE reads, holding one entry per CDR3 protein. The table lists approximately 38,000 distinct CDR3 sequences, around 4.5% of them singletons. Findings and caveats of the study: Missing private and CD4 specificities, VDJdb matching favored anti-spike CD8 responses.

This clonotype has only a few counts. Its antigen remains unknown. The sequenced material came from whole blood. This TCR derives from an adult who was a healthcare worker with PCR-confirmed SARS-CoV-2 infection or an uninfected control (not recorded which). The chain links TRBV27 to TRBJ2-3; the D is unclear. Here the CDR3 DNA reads TGTGCCAGCAGTCTCGGTCTAGGGATGGGGGATACGCAGTATTTT. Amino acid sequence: CASSLGLGMGDTQYF.